A single sample is the source of the 5 T cell receptor beta chains below, sequenced in a study of tumor and adjacent non-tumor tissue in lung cancer (dated 2018 in TCRdb). RNA was isolated from bulk, unsorted tissue, and RNA quality was assessed with a NanoDrop ND-1000 and an Agilent 2100. Receptor amplification or capture employed multiplex PCR. The sequencer was an Illumina HiSeq 2500. TCRbeta libraries were built by three rounds of nested PCR using primers (Table S4), following protocols modified from ARM-PCR. In-frame beta chains were kept once TCRdb had trimmed the public reads at Q25 with fastp and called clones with MiXCR. Each record represents a unique CDR3 protein, reported with the most common genes and DNA among its rows. This sample gives roughly 120,000 distinct CDR3 sequences in total; roughly 75% of them show up just once. The ten largest clonotypes hold roughly 35% of the sample.

Sequencing was done on a sample of lung tumor tissue. Every receptor here comes from a woman in her sixties with non-small cell lung cancer.

Concerning this clonotype: A much larger clonotype is one base distant, so this may be a read error. This chain joins TRBV11-2 and TRBJ2-1; perhaps TRBD2 as D (6 bases). Trimming pared 0 bases from V and 12 bases from J, leaving 15 bases between. Germline V gene lookup returns CDR1 SGHAT and CDR2 FQNNGV. This CDR3 spans 14 amino acids. The CDR3 loop is CASSLESGRERQFF. The DNA for the CDR3 is TGTGCCAGCAGCTTAGAGTCGGGCCGGGAGCGGCAGTTCTTC.

A word on this clonotype: The junction does not match germline at one end; this may be a read error. The chain uses TRBV20-1 and TRBJ2-3; TRBD2 aligns across 8 bases. Germline assignment: CDR1 DFQATT and CDR2 SNEGSKA (reference sequence). The CDR3 has 13 residues. CDR3 coding DNA: TGCAGACCTGTAGCGGGACGCACAGAAACGCAGTATTTT. This sequence encodes CRPVAGRTETQYF.

The CDR3 sequence: CASSSMGNQQFF. The CDR3 nucleotides read TGTGCCAGCAGTTCGATGGGAAATCAACAGTTCTTC. The V and J genes are TRBV6-2 or TRBV6-3 and TRBJ2-1; no firm D call. Germline V gene data show CDR1 as MNHEY and CDR2 as SVGEGT. The CDR3 runs to 12 residues. Trimming took off 4 bases at V and 13 bases at J, with 14 bases between the two ends.

Note on this clonotype: A much larger clone lies one base from this, so it may be a read error. The gene calls are TRBV6-1 and TRBJ2-7; the D is unclear. The germline V gene has CDR1 MNHNS and CDR2 SASEGT. This CDR3 is 15 amino acids long. The CDR3 sequence: CACSEEVVGNYEQYF. CDR3 DNA sequence: TGTGCCTGCAGTGAAGAGGTGGTTGGCAACTACGAGCAGTACTTC.

About this clonotype itself: At one end the junction does not follow the germline gene, possibly because of a read error. The chain combines TRBV5-6 with TRBJ2-7; 8 positions agree with TRBD1. CDR3 size: 16 residues. Germline CDR1 SGHDT, CDR2 YYEEEE. The CDR3 sequence: CASSRSAGQGFYEQHF. CDR3 sequence (DNA): TGTGCCAGCAGCCGAAGCGCAGGACAGGGTTTCTACGAGCAGCACTTC. Full variable domain (outside the CDR3, taken from reference TRBV5-6 and TRBJ2-7): DAGVTQSPTHLIKTRGQQVTLRCSPKSGHDTVSWYQQALGQGPQFIFQYYEEEERQRGNFPDRFSGHQFPNYSSELNVNALLLGDSALYLCASSRSAGQGFYEQHFGPGTRLTVT.